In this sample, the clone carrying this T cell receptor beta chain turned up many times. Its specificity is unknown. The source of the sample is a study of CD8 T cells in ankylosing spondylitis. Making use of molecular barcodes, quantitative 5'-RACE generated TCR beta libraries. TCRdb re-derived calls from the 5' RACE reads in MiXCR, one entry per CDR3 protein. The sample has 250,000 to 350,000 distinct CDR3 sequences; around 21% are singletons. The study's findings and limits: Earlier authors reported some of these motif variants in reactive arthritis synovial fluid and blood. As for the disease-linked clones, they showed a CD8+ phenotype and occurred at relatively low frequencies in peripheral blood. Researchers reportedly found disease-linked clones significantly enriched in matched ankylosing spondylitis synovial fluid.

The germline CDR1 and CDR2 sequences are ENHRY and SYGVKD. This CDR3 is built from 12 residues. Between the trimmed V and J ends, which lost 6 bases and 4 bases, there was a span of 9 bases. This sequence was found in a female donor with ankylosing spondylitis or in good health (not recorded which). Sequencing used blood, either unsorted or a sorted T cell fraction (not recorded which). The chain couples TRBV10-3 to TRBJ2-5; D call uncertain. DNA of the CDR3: TGTGCCATCAGCGGAGAGTCAGAGACCCAGTACTTC. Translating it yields CAISGESETQYF.